The clone carrying this TCR beta chain has just a few counts. Its antigen is not known. The CDR3 consists of 14 residues. Trimming removed 0 bases from V and 3 bases from J, with 9 bases in between. Germline lookup yields CDR1 LGHNA and CDR2 YNFKEQ. The sample is drawn from a study of neoadjuvant anti-PD-1 for oral cavity cancer. About the research overall: Patients mostly received three to four biweekly nivolumab doses at 3 mg/kg before surgery. Non-progressing patients received a fourth nivolumab dose near day 43, then surgery on days 50-56.

Libraries were prepared by immunoSEQ multiplex PCR; TCRdb keeps only in-frame clonotypes and omits some of them. The sample consists of tens of thousands of clones, 25% to 30% of them appearing once. Study-wide points: Larger post-treatment preexisting tumor clones tracked with greater tumor shrinkage.

The time point: after neoadjuvant nivolumab, at surgical resection. This TCR derives from a person aged 40 to 85 with oral cavity squamous cell carcinoma. The chain couples TRBV4-2 to TRBJ2-7, with a weak D call TRBD1 (5 bases). This specimen consisted of tumor tissue, obtained after nivolumab (anti-PD-1) treatment. CDR3 protein: CASSQDRGIYEQYF. For the CDR3, the DNA is TGTGCCAGCAGCCAAGATAGGGGCATCTACGAGCAGTACTTC.